The rows below give T cell receptor beta chains drawn from one sample of a study of T cells in Graves' hyperthyroidism and ophthalmopathy. TCRdb re-derived calls from the multiplex PCR reads in MiXCR, one entry per CDR3 protein. The table lists roughly 420,000 distinct CDR3 sequences, 15% to 19% of them singletons. The sample was blood. All receptors derive from a young woman with Graves' hyperthyroidism. Both conserved end residues are part of each CDR3. The D gene is left open where the match is weak. The size entry is marked missing in some rows and otherwise reads once, few, many or a size class.

J | V | length | D | size | DNA | CDR3
TRBJ2-2 | TRBV2 | 15 | TRBD1 | many | TGTGCCAGCAGGGGGACAGGGAGAAACACCGGGGAGCTGTTTTTT | CASRGTGRNTGELFF
TRBJ2-1 | TRBV6-1 | 14 | NA | NA | TGTGCCAGCAACCCGGCAGGCGCTTCCAATGAGCAGTTCTTC | CASNPAGASNEQFF
TRBJ2-2 | TRBV10-3 | 13 | NA | many | TGTGCCATCGGTTCTCTGCCGTCCGGGGAGCTGTTTTTT | CAIGSLPSGELFF
TRBJ2-7 | TRBV27 | 15 | NA | NA | TGTGCCAACAGTACCGGGACTCGGGGAACCTACGAGCAGTACTTC | CANSTGTRGTYEQYF
TRBJ2-5 | TRBV20-1 | 16 | TRBD2 | NA | TGCAGTGCTAGAGGACTAGCGGGAGGGCCATGGGAGACCCAGTACTTC | CSARGLAGGPWETQYF
TRBJ2-3 | TRBV20-1 | 12 | NA | many | TGCAGTCAGCTGACATCCACAGATACGCAGTATTTT | CSQLTSTDTQYF
TRBJ2-1 | TRBV28 | 16 | NA | NA | TGTGCCAGCAGTTTTATCACCCATAAAGCTTCGGACGAGCAGTTCTTC | CASSFITHKASDEQFF
TRBJ2-5 | TRBV7-2 | 13 | TRBD1 | NA | TGTGCCAGCAGCTGGACAGGGACGCAGACCCAGTACTTC | CASSWTGTQTQYF
TRBJ2-5 | TRBV28 | 12 | NA | many | TGTGCCAGCAGTTCATCACTGGAGACCCAGTACTTC | CASSSSLETQYF
TRBJ1-2 | TRBV6-5 | 14 | NA | few | TGTGCCAGCAGTTACTCGGGGGGTACCTATGGCTACACCTTC | CASSYSGGTYGYTF
TRBJ1-2 | TRBV4-2 | 15 | TRBD1 | NA | TGTGCCAGCAGCCAGGAGGACAGGGGAAACTATGGCTACACCTTC | CASSQEDRGNYGYTF
TRBJ2-7 | TRBV4-1 | 16 | NA | few | TGCGCCAGCAGCCAAGGAAGGGGCCCCCTCTCCTACGAGCAGTACTTC | CASSQGRGPLSYEQYF
TRBJ2-3 | TRBV5-1 | 15 | NA | many | TGCGCCAGCAGCTTGGGGGATTCTAGCACAGATACGCAGTATTTT | CASSLGDSSTDTQYF
TRBJ2-1 | TRBV9 | 15 | TRBD2 | few | TGTGCCAGCAGCAGGAGCGGGGGAGTCGGCAATGAGCAGTTCTTC | CASSRSGGVGNEQFF
TRBJ1-6 | TRBV30 | 16 | NA | many | TGTGCCTGGAGTCAACCGAGCCGGGCTACTAATTCACCCCTCCACTTT | CAWSQPSRATNSPLHF
TRBJ2-3 | TRBV30 | 15 | NA | many | TGTGCCTGGAGTGGAACAGAAGAAAGCACAGATACGCAGTATTTT | CAWSGTEESTDTQYF
TRBJ2-3 | TRBV4-1 | 17 | NA | few | TGCGCCAGCAGCCAAGCCCCAGACGGTCCCACCCCAGATACGCAGTATTTT | CASSQAPDGPTPDTQYF
TRBJ2-1 | TRBV5-1 | 16 | TRBD2 | many | TGCGCCAGCAGCACTGGTAGCGGGGCTACCTACAATGAGCAGTTCTTC | CASSTGSGATYNEQFF
TRBJ1-2 | TRBV6-1 | 15 | TRBD1 | many | TGTGCCAGCAGCAAGGACAGGGGGGAGAACTATGGCTACACCTTC | CASSKDRGENYGYTF
TRBJ2-3 | TRBV2 | 15 | TRBD2 | many | TGTGCCAGCAGTGAATCTAGCGGGGACACAGATACGCAGTATTTT | CASSESSGDTDTQYF
TRBJ2-5 | TRBV5-5 | 14 | TRBD1 | many | TGTGCCAGCAGGACACACAGGGGGCAAGAGACCCAGTACTTC | CASRTHRGQETQYF
TRBJ2-7 | TRBV6-2/TRBV6-3 | 13 | NA | many | TGTGCCAGCAGTTATGTACAGGGTGGCGAGCAGTACTTC | CASSYVQGGEQYF
TRBJ2-5 | TRBV11-1 | 15 | NA | few | TGTGCCGGCAGCTTAGGTCGGGGCCACCAAGAGACCCAGTACTTC | CAGSLGRGHQETQYF
TRBJ2-2 | TRBV24-1 | 16 | NA | many | TGTGCCACCAGTGATTACCGGGGGGCGAGGATCGGGGAGCTGTTTTTT | CATSDYRGARIGELFF
TRBJ2-7 | TRBV7-9 | 17 | NA | NA | TGTGCCAGCAGCTTAGCGGTAGGGCTAAGGAGCTCCTACGAGCAGTACTTC | CASSLAVGLRSSYEQYF
TRBJ2-1 | TRBV7-9 | 12 | TRBD1 | many | TGTGCCAGCAGCTTAGGGGACAGGGGGCAGTTCTTC | CASSLGDRGQFF
TRBJ2-5 | TRBV5-1 | 15 | NA | many | TGCGCCAGCAGCTTGATTGGTAACCCTGAAGAGACCCAGTACTTC | CASSLIGNPEETQYF
TRBJ1-2 | TRBV10-3 | 13 | NA | NA | TGTGCCATCAGTGTGGAGGAAATCTATGGCTACACCTTC | CAISVEEIYGYTF
TRBJ2-3 | TRBV6-1 | 15 | NA | NA | TGTGCCAGCAGCCCAGGGGGGGCTAGCACAGATACGCAGTATTTT | CASSPGGASTDTQYF
TRBJ2-7 | TRBV24-1 | 15 | NA | NA | TGTGCCACCAGTGATCCTGGGACAGTGGGACTCGAGCAGTACTTC | CATSDPGTVGLEQYF
TRBJ1-5 | TRBV19 | 16 | NA | many | TGTGCCAGTAGTATAACCGACGTCGTGGGCAATCAGCCCCAGCATTTT | CASSITDVVGNQPQHF
TRBJ1-2 | TRBV7-2 | 16 | TRBD1 | NA | TGTGCCAGCAGCCAACTCAATTACGGGACAGGGGATGGCTACACCTTC | CASSQLNYGTGDGYTF
TRBJ2-7 | TRBV28 | 15 | TRBD1 | many | TGTGCCAGCAGTCGAGGGACAGGGGCTTCCTACGAGCAGTACTTC | CASSRGTGASYEQYF
TRBJ2-1 | TRBV6-2/TRBV6-3 | 15 | NA | few | NA | CASSSSRTSGNEQFF
TRBJ1-2 | TRBV28 | 16 | NA | many | TGTGCCAGCAGTTTGGGCATACAGGTGGGGCTTTATGGCTACACCTTC | CASSLGIQVGLYGYTF
TRBJ2-1 | TRBV6-5 | 15 | TRBD2 | many | TGTGCCAGCAGTTACTTGGGACTAGCGTACAATGAGCAGTTCTTC | CASSYLGLAYNEQFF
TRBJ1-2 | TRBV3-1 | 16 | NA | NA | TGTGCCAGCAGCCAAGATTCCGGGGGCGCAAGGTATGGCTACACCTTC | CASSQDSGGARYGYTF
TRBJ2-7 | TRBV5-6 | 13 | NA | many | TGTGCCAGCAGCTTGCCGATCTCCTACGAGCAGTACTTC | CASSLPISYEQYF
TRBJ2-1 | TRBV5-1 | 15 | NA | many | TGCGCCAGCAGCTTAGGAGGATTCGAGCACAATGAGCAGTTCTTC | CASSLGGFEHNEQFF
TRBJ2-5 | TRBV12-3/TRBV12-4 | 12 | NA | many | TGTGCCAGCAGTTTAAGTGTAGAGACCCAGTACTTC | CASSLSVETQYF
TRBJ1-3 | TRBV5-8 | 15 | NA | few | TGTGCCAGCAGCCCCGGACAGTCTTTCGGAAACACCATATATTTT | CASSPGQSFGNTIYF
TRBJ1-5 | TRBV20-1 | 14 | TRBD1 | NA | TGCAGTGCTAGATCAGGGACAGGTAATCAGCCCCAGCATTTT | CSARSGTGNQPQHF
TRBJ2-7 | TRBV12-3/TRBV12-4 | 13 | NA | many | TGTGCCAGCAGTCTTGGACCGCTCTACGAGCAGTACTTC | CASSLGPLYEQYF
TRBJ2-1 | TRBV3-1 | 14 | NA | many | TGTGCCAGCAGCAACCTAGAACCAGGGAATGAGCAGTTCTTC | CASSNLEPGNEQFF
TRBJ2-2 | TRBV2 | 15 | TRBD2 | many | TGTGCCAGCAGTTCGGGACTAGCGGTCACCGGGGAGCTGTTTTTT | CASSSGLAVTGELFF